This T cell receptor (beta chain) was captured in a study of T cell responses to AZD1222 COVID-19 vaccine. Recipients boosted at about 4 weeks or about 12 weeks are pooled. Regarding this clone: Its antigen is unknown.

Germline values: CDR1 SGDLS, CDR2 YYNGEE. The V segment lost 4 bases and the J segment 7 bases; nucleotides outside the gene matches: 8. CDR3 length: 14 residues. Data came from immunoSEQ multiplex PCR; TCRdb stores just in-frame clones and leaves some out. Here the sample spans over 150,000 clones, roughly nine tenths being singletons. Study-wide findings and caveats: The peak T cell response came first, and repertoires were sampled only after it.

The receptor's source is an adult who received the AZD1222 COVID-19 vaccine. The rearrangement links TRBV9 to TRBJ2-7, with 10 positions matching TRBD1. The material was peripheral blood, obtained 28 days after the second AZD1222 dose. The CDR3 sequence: CASSPRQGAGEQYF. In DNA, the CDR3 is TGTGCCAGCAGCCCAAGACAGGGGGCGGGTGAGCAGTACTTC.